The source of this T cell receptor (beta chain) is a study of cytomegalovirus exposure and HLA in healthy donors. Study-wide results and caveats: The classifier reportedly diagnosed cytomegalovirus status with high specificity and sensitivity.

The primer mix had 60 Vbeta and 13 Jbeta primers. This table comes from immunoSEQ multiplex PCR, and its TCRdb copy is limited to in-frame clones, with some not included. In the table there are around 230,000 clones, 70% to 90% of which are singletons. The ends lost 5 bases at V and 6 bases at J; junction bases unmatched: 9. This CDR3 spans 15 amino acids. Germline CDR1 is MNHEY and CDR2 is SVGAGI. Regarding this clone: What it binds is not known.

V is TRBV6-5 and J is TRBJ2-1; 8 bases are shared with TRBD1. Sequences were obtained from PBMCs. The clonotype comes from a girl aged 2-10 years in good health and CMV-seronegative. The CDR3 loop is CASSTDYGTGNEQFF. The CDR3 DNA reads TGTGCCAGCAGTACTGATTATGGGACAGGCAATGAGCAGTTCTTC.